What follows are 21 T cell receptor beta chains derived from one specimen sequenced in a study of shared clonotypes between healthy human individuals. Sequenced by immunoSEQ multiplex PCR; TCRdb stores in-frame clones only, minus some. The sample has some 500,000 clones; about 74% are singletons. Specimen: PBMCs. The receptor set was obtained from a woman in her 40s in good health. Some clones in this sample may be carry-over from other donors' samples.

The rearrangement joins TRBV10-3 to TRBJ2-7; 7 bases align to TRBD2. Germline V lookup: CDR1 ENHRY, CDR2 SYGVKD. The CDR3 sequence is 14 residues long. Losses at the gene ends were 0 bases for V and 6 bases for J; bases not matched to a gene: 5. The CDR3 sequence: CAISESTGGGEQYF. In nucleotides, the CDR3 is TGTGCCATCAGTGAGTCGACGGGGGGAGGCGAGCAGTACTTC.

The V call is TRBV4-3, the J call TRBJ2-3; D remains unclear. CDR1 is LGHNA, CDR2 YSLEER, per germline. V was clipped by 0 bases and J by 3 bases, with 16 bases between them. The CDR3 is 17 amino acids. This CDR3 reads CASSQDRVRYATDTQYF. CDR3 DNA: TGCGCCAGCAGCCAAGATCGTGTGAGGTATGCAACAGATACGCAGTATTTT.

Of note for this clone: A single base separates this from a much larger clone, so it may be a read error. This chain links TRBV5-1 with TRBJ1-1, with 10 nucleotides matching TRBD1. The length of the CDR3 is 15 residues. CDR1 SGHRS and CDR2 YFSETQ come from the germline V gene. The CDR3 DNA follows: TGCGCCAGCAGCATCACGGGACAGGGGAACGCTGAAGCTTTCTTT. Translated, it gives CASSITGQGNAEAFF. The full variable domain, in which reference TRBV5-1 and TRBJ1-1 provide the parts outside the CDR3, is KAGVTQTPRYLIKTRGQQVTLSCSPISGHRSVSWYQQTPGQGLQFLFEYFSETQRNKGNFPGRFSGRQFSNSRSEMNVSTLELGDSALYLCASSITGQGNAEAFFGQGTRLTVV.

The chain combines TRBV25-1 with TRBJ2-1; D is possibly TRBD2 (6 bases). V was cut by 6 bases and J by 4 bases, with 13 bases left in between. The CDR3 length is 14 residues. Germline V gene sequence: CDR1 MGHDK, CDR2 SYGVNS. CDR3 DNA: TGTGCCAGCAGAGCGCCGGGGGAATACAATGAGCAGTTCTTC. Protein product: CASRAPGEYNEQFF.

The V call is TRBV4-1, the J call TRBJ1-5; D uncertain. The V gene lost 1 base and the J gene lost 0 bases, with 13 bases spanning the gap. The CDR3 has 17 residues. Looked up from germline, CDR1 is MGHRA and CDR2 is YSYEKL. The CDR3 nucleotides are TGCGCCAGCAGCCAAGCGGAAGGAGGGTATAGCAATCAGCCCCAGCATTTT. It yields the protein CASSQAEGGYSNQPQHF.

V is TRBV4-2 and J is TRBJ2-5; 12 bases are shared with TRBD2. Germline trimming cut 0 bases from V and 5 bases from J; bases unmatched to any gene: 4. CDR1 is LGHNA and CDR2 is YNFKEQ in the germline V gene. CDR3 size: 16 residues. CDR3 bases: TGTGCCAGCAGCCAAGATGGGACTAGCGGGCGGGAGACCCAGTACTTC. Amino acid sequence: CASSQDGTSGRETQYF.

This clone was recorded a few times. V is TRBV6-5 and J is TRBJ2-6; a possible D gene is TRBD2 (6 bases). The V gene's germline CDR1 is MNHEY and CDR2 SVGAGI. With 6 bases removed from V and 0 bases from J, the gap between germline ends came to 6 bases. CDR3 length equals 14 residues. CDR3 bases: TGTGCCAGCAGGGGACTCTCTGGGGCCAACGTCCTGACTTTC. It specifies CASRGLSGANVLTF.

This chain joins TRBV5-1 and TRBJ1-1; 12 positions agree with TRBD1. Germline trimming cut 4 bases from V and 7 bases from J; bases unmatched to any gene: 5. CDR1 SGHRS and CDR2 YFSETQ come from the germline V gene. The CDR3 covers 14 residues. The CDR3 sequence is CASSRDRGQSEAFF. The CDR3 nucleotides read TGCGCCAGCAGCCGGGACAGGGGGCAAAGTGAAGCTTTCTTT.

This clone was observed a single time. The CDR3 sequence is CASKSGGGYEQYF. The DNA for the CDR3 is TGTGCCAGCAAATCTGGGGGGGGGTACGAGCAGTACTTC. The chain carries TRBV6-6 and TRBJ2-7; 7 bases are a match to TRBD2. CDR3 size: 13 residues. CDR1 MNHNY and CDR2 SVGAGI come from the germline V gene (reference sequence). With V trimmed by 7 bases and J by 4 bases, 7 bases remained unmatched.

Turning to this clone: A far larger clone is off by one base, so a read error is likely. The J gene is TRBJ1-5, the V gene TRBV30; D is perhaps TRBD1 (6 bases). Trimming took 0 bases from V and 0 from J, leaving 12 bases between them. Germline V gene lookup returns CDR1 GTSNPN and CDR2 SVGIG (reference sequence). The CDR3 loop spans 16 amino acids. The CDR3, as DNA: TGTGCCTGGAGTGTAGGGGGTAACTATAGCAATCAGCCCCAGCATTTT. This gives the protein CAWSVGGNYSNQPQHF.

The genes are TRBV5-1 and TRBJ2-3; no firm D call. V was shortened by 1 base and J by 0 bases, with 6 bases between the two germline ends. Germline lookup yields CDR1 SGHRS and CDR2 YFSETQ. The CDR3 contains 14 residues. In nucleotides, the CDR3 is TGCGCCAGCAGCTTGTATTCCAGCACAGATACGCAGTATTTT. Its translation is CASSLYSSTDTQYF.

V usage is TRBV28 and J usage is TRBJ2-2; TRBD1 aligns across 8 bases. Trimming cost V 10 bases and J 7 bases; bases outside gene matches: 17. Per germline, CDR1 MDHEN and CDR2 SYDVKM. CDR3 length equals 16 residues. The CDR3 sequence is CATVGGTGTAGGELFF. The CDR3, as DNA: TGTGCCACCGTTGGGGGGACAGGAACGGCAGGCGGGGAGCTGTTTTTT. The full variable domain, rest sourced from reference TRBV28 and TRBJ2-2, is DVKVTQSSRYLVKRTGEKVFLECVQDMDHENMFWYRQDPGLGLRLIYFSYDVKMKEKGDIPEGYSVSREKKERFSLILESASTNQTSMYLCATVGGTGTAGGELFFGEGSRLTVL.

The CDR3 region is CASSAHGGGNTGELFF. The CDR3 DNA reads TGTGCCAGCAGCGCCCATGGAGGCGGGAACACCGGGGAGCTGTTTTTT. V and J are TRBV9 and TRBJ2-2; tentatively, D is TRBD2 (5 bases). V was shortened by 3 bases and J by 1 base, with 13 bases between the two germline ends. This CDR3 spans 16 amino acids. Germline CDR1 SGDLS, CDR2 YYNGEE.

The chain has TRBV7-8 and TRBJ1-2, with a weak D call TRBD1 (6 bases). CDR3 size: 14 residues. The germline V gene encodes CDR1 SGHVS and CDR2 FQNEAQ. Trimming pared 7 bases from V and 2 bases from J, leaving 14 bases between. CDR3 coding DNA: TGTGCCAGCAACGTTGAGGGGGTCAACTATGGCTACACCTTC. This translates into CASNVEGVNYGYTF.

The chain employs TRBV2 and TRBJ2-3, with D tentatively TRBD2 (6 bases). V shed 6 bases and J shed 0 bases, with 10 bases lying between them. The CDR3 runs to 14 residues. Germline CDR1 and CDR2: SNHLY and FYNNEI. CDR3 DNA sequence: TGTGCCAGCAGCCGGGAGATTAGCACAGATACGCAGTATTTT. Protein sequence: CASSREISTDTQYF.

V usage is TRBV4-3 and J usage is TRBJ2-7, with D perhaps assigned TRBD1 or TRBD2 (5 bases each). The CDR3 length is 14 residues. Germline V gives CDR1 LGHNA, CDR2 YSLEER. Trimming shortened V by 1 base and J by 2 bases, and 9 bases separated the two germline ends. The CDR3 region has the DNA TGCGCCAGCAGCCAAGGGGGGTCGACCTACGAGCAGTACTTC. Translated, it gives CASSQGGSTYEQYF.

V and J are TRBV7-9 and TRBJ2-3; TRBD2 agrees at 14 bases. The germline V gene encodes CDR1 SEHNR and CDR2 FQNEAQ (reference sequence). The CDR3 contains 15 residues. J was trimmed by 6 bases and V by 5 bases; bases with no gene match: 4. The CDR3 region has the DNA TGTGCCAGCAGCAGGGGACTAGCGGGAGCGGATACGCAGTATTTT. It translates to CASSRGLAGADTQYF.

The CDR3 sequence is CASSFSGTGTTGANVLTF. CDR3 coding DNA: TGTGCCAGCAGCTTCTCCGGGACAGGGACAACTGGGGCCAACGTCCTGACTTTC. This chain joins TRBV7-3 and TRBJ2-6; 9 bases are shared with TRBD1. Germline V lookup: CDR1 SGHTA, CDR2 FQGTGA. The ends lost 3 bases at V and 2 bases at J; junction bases unmatched: 8. This CDR3 has 18 residues.

At least ten counts were recorded for this clone. The rearrangement uses TRBV5-1 and TRBJ1-1; D gene unclear. Germline CDR1 and CDR2: SGHRS and YFSETQ. The CDR3 consists of 14 residues. The germline V and J ends were trimmed by 0 bases and 0 bases, with 6 bases remaining between them. The CDR3 coding sequence is TGCGCCAGCAGCTTGGTTTCGATGAACACTGAAGCTTTCTTT. Translation gives CASSLVSMNTEAFF.

The chain recombines TRBV28 with TRBJ2-5, with D perhaps matching TRBD1 or TRBD2 (6 bases each). The last part of the DNA fits TRBJ2-7 better; the J call may be wrong. CDR1 is MDHEN, CDR2 SYDVKM, per germline. The CDR3 totals 16 residues. In DNA, the CDR3 is TGTGCCAGCAGTGGCCCGGGGCAGGGGACTCCCTACGAGCAGTACTTC. Translation gives CASSGPGQGTPYEQYF.

Comment on this clone: A far larger clone is just one base off, so this is likely a read error. This chain uses TRBV7-8 with TRBJ1-1; D is uncertain. CDR1 is SGHVS, CDR2 FQNEAQ, per germline. The CDR3 sequence is 16 residues long. The CDR3 coding sequence is TGTGCCAGCAGCTTGGACCGGGTTGGGTGGAACACTGAAGCTTCCTTT. Its protein is CASSLDRVGWNTEASF.